The 25 T cell receptor beta chains in this list originate from one sample, sequenced in a study of cytomegalovirus exposure and HLA in healthy donors. Repertoires were generated with immunoSEQ multiplex PCR, while TCRdb's copy carries only in-frame clones and drops some. The table records hundreds of thousands of clones, about 90% of them present only once. The sequencing sample was made of PBMCs. The origin of the receptors is a man aged 18 to 30 in good health and CMV-seropositive.

The chain couples TRBV12-2 to TRBJ1-4; the table's D call TRBD1 went unverified against the DNA. TRBV12-2 is a known pseudogene. CDR3 length equals 16 residues. This CDR3 is CASRLTGVGSNEKLFF. CDR3 DNA sequence: TGTGCAAGTCGCTTGACAGGGGTTGGCTCTAATGAAAAACTGTTTTTT.

The table lists this clone with a count of one. The chain recombines TRBV6-6 with TRBJ1-2; the D gene is possibly TRBD1 (5 bases). Germline lookup yields CDR1 MNHNY and CDR2 SVGAGI (reference sequence). V lost 4 bases to trimming and J lost 4 bases, with 13 bases between them. The CDR3 length is 14 residues. CDR3 protein: CASSWVWGFYGYTF. The CDR3 bases are TGTGCCAGCAGTTGGGTGTGGGGCTTCTATGGCTACACCTTC.

This clone has only one observation. The gene calls are TRBV5-6 and TRBJ1-2; possibly TRBD1 for D (5 bases). The CDR3 has 13 amino acids. CDR1 SGHDT and CDR2 YYEEEE come from the germline V gene. V shed 2 bases and J shed 7 bases, with 12 bases lying between them. In nucleotides, the CDR3 is TGTGCCAGCAGCTTAGTAGGGGAAGGTGGCTACACCTTC. Protein product: CASSLVGEGGYTF.

The genes are TRBV18 and TRBJ1-2; 7 bases map to TRBD1. The germline CDR1 and CDR2 sequences are KGHSH and LQKENI. J gave up 7 bases and V 2 bases, and 7 bases lay outside the gene matches. The CDR3 runs to 14 residues. This CDR3 is CASSPTDREIGYTF. In DNA form, the CDR3 reads TGTGCCAGCTCACCAACAGACAGGGAGATTGGCTACACCTTC.

The sample holds a few counts of this clone. The rearrangement uses TRBV6-1 and TRBJ1-5; 10 nucleotides match TRBD1. The CDR3 is 13 amino acids. Germline V gene sequence: CDR1 MNHNS, CDR2 SASEGT. The trim removed 8 bases at V and 6 bases at J, leaving 4 bases unmatched. The CDR3 spells CASDRGHVQPQHF. The CDR3 DNA is TGTGCCAGCGACAGGGGGCACGTTCAGCCCCAGCATTTT.

About this clone itself: Other DNA sequences in this specimen translate into the identical CDR3. The CDR3 region has the DNA TGTGCCAGCAGCTTGGCAGGGAACTATGGCTACACCTTC. This gives the protein CASSLAGNYGYTF. The rearrangement uses TRBV5-4 and TRBJ1-2, with D possibly TRBD1 on 5 matching bases. The CDR3 extends over 13 amino acids. The V end was cut by 0 bases, the J end by 2 bases, with 5 bases between. Germline CDR1 reads SGHNT; CDR2 reads YYREEE (reference sequence).

The chain recombines TRBV4-2 with TRBJ2-6, with unresolved D. The CDR3 contains 16 residues. Germline V lookup: CDR1 LGHNA, CDR2 YNFKEQ. Trimming removed 7 bases from V and 0 bases from J, with 13 bases in between. The DNA for the CDR3 is TGTGCCAGCAAACGAGCAGGCGGCTCTGGGGCCAACGTCCTGACTTTC. It translates to CASKRAGGSGANVLTF.

V is TRBV5-1 and J is TRBJ2-1; 7 nucleotides line up with TRBD2. V gave up 2 bases and J gave up 5 bases; unmatched junction bases: 4. Looked up from germline, CDR1 is SGHRS and CDR2 is YFSETQ. This CDR3 contains 14 residues. The CDR3 reads CASSLAGPNNEQFF. As DNA, the CDR3 is TGCGCCAGCAGCTTAGCGGGGCCTAACAATGAGCAGTTCTTC.

Turning to this clone: Other DNA sequences of this sample code for an identical CDR3. The rearrangement links TRBV7-9 to TRBJ2-7; D not certain. Germline V gene sequence: CDR1 SEHNR, CDR2 FQNEAQ (reference sequence). This CDR3 contains 12 residues. The V gene lost 1 base and the J gene lost 3 bases, with 4 bases spanning the gap. The CDR3 protein is CASSLGVYEQYF. DNA for the CDR3: TGTGCCAGCAGCTTAGGTGTCTACGAGCAGTACTTC.

The genes are TRBV4-2 and TRBJ2-1; 8 bases align to TRBD2. This CDR3 contains 18 residues. Trimming cost V 0 bases and J 0 bases; bases outside gene matches: 7. Germline V gene sequence: CDR1 LGHNA, CDR2 YNFKEQ. CDR3 nucleotide sequence: TGTGCCAGCAGCCAAGAAACACTAGCGGTCAGCTCCTACAATGAGCAGTTCTTC. Its protein is CASSQETLAVSSYNEQFF.

V and J are TRBV6-1 and TRBJ2-7; 9 bases are a match to TRBD1. The length of the CDR3 is 16 residues. The germline gives CDR1 MNHNS, CDR2 SASEGT. J lost 3 bases, V lost 0 bases, and 6 bases had no gene match. The CDR3 bases are TGTGCCAGCAGTGAAGCGCTGGGACAGGGAAACTACGAGCAGTACTTC. This sequence encodes CASSEALGQGNYEQYF.

The V and J genes are TRBV6-5 and TRBJ1-5; D unclear. V gave up 5 bases and J gave up 7 bases, with 15 bases separating them. This CDR3 has 14 residues. Germline CDR1 and CDR2: MNHEY and SVGAGI. The CDR3 sequence is CASSPGLLGQPQHF. DNA for the CDR3: TGTGCCAGCAGTCCGGGCCTCTTGGGACAGCCCCAGCATTTT.

The V call is TRBV19, the J call TRBJ2-1, with 7 bases aligning to TRBD2. Unmatched junction bases numbered 4, after V lost 11 bases and J lost 0 bases. Germline V gene data show CDR1 as LNHDA and CDR2 as SQIVND (reference sequence). This CDR3 has 13 amino acids. The CDR3 nucleotides are TGTGCCTCTAGCGGAAGCTCCTACAATGAGCAGTTCTTC. Translation gives CASSGSSYNEQFF.

The chain links TRBV27 to TRBJ1-2, with TRBD1 matching 9 bases. Trimming took 4 bases from V and 4 from J; bases not matched to a gene: 7. The germline V gene has CDR1 MNHEY and CDR2 SMNVEV (reference sequence). The CDR3 spans 15 residues. Here the CDR3 reads CASSSDRGGVYGYTF. The DNA of the CDR3 is TGTGCCAGCAGTTCGGACAGGGGTGGCGTCTATGGCTACACCTTC.

This clone is a singleton in its sample. The chain carries TRBV27 and TRBJ2-1, with a tentative D call TRBD2 (6 bases). Per the germline V gene, CDR1 is MNHEY and CDR2 is SMNVEV (reference sequence). The V end was cut by 6 bases, the J end by 8 bases, with 17 bases between. The CDR3 length is 14 residues. The CDR3 sequence is CASSRRDSNDEQFF. CDR3 nucleotide sequence: TGTGCCAGCAGCAGAAGGGACTCAAACGATGAGCAGTTCTTC.

The genes are TRBV2 and TRBJ1-5; D may be TRBD1 (6 bases). Germline assignment: CDR1 SNHLY and CDR2 FYNNEI. The CDR3 loop spans 14 amino acids. Deletions cut 6 bases from V and 1 base from J, with 10 bases between. As DNA, the CDR3 is TGTGCCAGCAGGTACAGGGCAAGCAATCAGCCCCAGCATTTT. It specifies CASRYRASNQPQHF. The complete variable domain, with remaining parts taken from reference TRBV2 and TRBJ1-5, reads EPEVTQTPSHQVTQMGQEVILRCVPISNHLYFYWYRQILGQKVEFLVSFYNNEISEKSEIFDDQFSVERPDGSNFTLKIRSTKLEDSAMYFCASRYRASNQPQHFGDGTRLSIL.

V usage is TRBV15 and J usage is TRBJ1-2; D uncertain. Germline V gene data show CDR1 as LNHNV and CDR2 as YYDKDF (reference sequence). Trimming took 3 bases from V and 4 from J, leaving 15 bases between them. The CDR3 is 15 residues long. CDR3 loop: CATSRATEGIYGYTF. CDR3 sequence (DNA): TGTGCCACCAGCAGGGCGACGGAGGGAATCTATGGCTACACCTTC.

This clone was recorded once. The rearrangement uses TRBV11-3 and TRBJ1-5; the D gene is possibly TRBD1 (6 bases). V shed 0 bases and J shed 4 bases, with 7 bases lying between them. This CDR3 spans 14 amino acids. Germline V CDR1 and CDR2: SGHNT, YENEEA. The chain's CDR3 is CASSLERGNQPQHF. The CDR3 region has the DNA TGTGCCAGCAGCTTAGAGAGGGGGAATCAGCCCCAGCATTTT.

The CDR3 sequence: CASSFTAATNEKLFF. CDR3 sequence (DNA): TGTGCCAGCAGTTTCACAGCCGCAACTAATGAAAAACTGTTTTTT. This chain links TRBV27 with TRBJ1-4; D not resolved. Germline V gene data show CDR1 as MNHEY and CDR2 as SMNVEV (reference sequence). The CDR3 totals 15 residues. The ends were cut back, 3 bases at V and 0 bases at J, with 8 bases in the middle.

As for this clone: The DNA is left out, because the CDR3 cannot be placed on it with certainty; the CDR3 is given as TCRdb lists it. V is TRBV6-1 and J is TRBJ1-4; the D call TRBD1 from the table was never checked on the DNA. The CDR3 length equals 15 residues, ends included. Germline V gene lookup returns CDR1 MNHNS and CDR2 SASEGT. CDR3 loop: CASILDRGLGEKLFF.

Notes on this clone: The junction does not match germline at one end; this may be a read error. The CDR3 sequence is CASSLAGGPSGYEQYF. The CDR3 DNA reads as TGTGCCAGCAGCCTAGCGGGAGGGCCCTCGGGCTACGAGCAGTACTTC. The genes are TRBV7-2 and TRBJ2-7; TRBD2 aligns across 12 bases. CDR3 length: 16 residues. Germline V CDR1 and CDR2: SGHTA, FQGNSA.

The chain recombines TRBV18 with TRBJ1-1; TRBD1 matches 7 bases. The CDR3 spans 14 residues. The germline gives CDR1 KGHSH, CDR2 LQKENI. V shed 6 bases and J 4 bases; nucleotides not matched to a gene: 8. Here the CDR3 DNA reads TGTGCCAGCTCGGAAACAGGGGCGGGCACTGAAGCTTTCTTT. Translated: CASSETGAGTEAFF.

V and J are TRBV11-1 and TRBJ1-1, with D uncertain. CDR1 and CDR2 from the germline V gene are SGHAT and FQDESV (reference sequence). Between the trimmed V and J ends, which lost 4 bases and 4 bases, there was a span of 10 bases. The CDR3 runs to 13 residues. The CDR3 region is CASSSELGTEAFF. CDR3 nucleotide sequence: TGTGCCAGCAGCTCAGAGTTAGGCACTGAAGCTTTCTTT.

This clone has just a few counts. The genes are TRBV18 and TRBJ2-3; possibly TRBD2 for D (6 bases). Trimming took off 0 bases at V and 2 bases at J, with 18 bases between the two ends. CDR1 and CDR2 (germline): KGHSH, LQKENI. The CDR3 is 18 amino acids. The CDR3 coding sequence is TGTGCCAGCTCACCACCGGAATTGGCGGGACGGTCCACAGATACGCAGTATTTT. Translation: CASSPPELAGRSTDTQYF.

The chain employs TRBV27 and TRBJ2-7; a possible D gene is TRBD1 (6 bases). V lost 2 bases and J 3 bases, leaving 11 bases between the germline ends. The germline gives CDR1 MNHEY, CDR2 SMNVEV (reference sequence). The CDR3 contains 14 residues. For the CDR3, the DNA is TGTGCCAGCAGTTTAAACACAGGGAGCTACGAGCAGTACTTC. It encodes CASSLNTGSYEQYF.